Below, 5 T cell receptor beta chains from the same sample are listed, as sequenced in a study of T cells after yellow fever vaccination. TCRdb used MiXCR to reprocess the 5' RACE reads, holding one entry per CDR3 protein. The repertoire holds hundreds of thousands of distinct CDR3 sequences, 15% to 20% seen once, with about a sixth in the top ten. This sample comprised PBMCs, obtained before the yellow fever booster vaccination. The receptors here all came from a man aged 18 to 29 who received the YFV17D yellow fever vaccine.

This clonotype was seen a handful of times. V and J are TRBV27 and TRBJ2-1; TRBD2 might be the D (6 bases). CDR3 length equals 15 residues. Germline loops: CDR1 MNHEY, CDR2 SMNVEV (reference sequence). Deletions cut 1 base from V and 5 bases from J, with 12 bases between. In DNA, the CDR3 is TGTGCCAGCAGTTTATTCTTTGGAGGGAACAATGAGCAGTTCTTC. Protein sequence: CASSLFFGGNNEQFF.

This clonotype was seen only a few times. The rearrangement uses TRBV5-6 and TRBJ2-6, with TRBD1 matching over 7 bases. CDR3 length equals 15 residues. J lost 7 bases, V lost 5 bases, and 9 bases had no gene match. Looked up from germline, CDR1 is SGHDT and CDR2 is YYEEEE. The CDR3: CASRVQGSGANVLTF. The DNA for the CDR3 is TGTGCCAGCAGGGTACAGGGGAGTGGTGCCAACGTCCTGACTTTC.

The chain links TRBV27 to TRBJ2-3; D call uncertain. The CDR3 is 13 amino acids. V was trimmed by 6 bases and J by 3 bases, leaving 10 bases between them. Germline V lookup: CDR1 MNHEY, CDR2 SMNVEV (reference sequence). The CDR3 coding sequence is TGTGCCAGCAGCTTAGGTGTGACAGATACGCAGTATTTT. It encodes CASSLGVTDTQYF.

This sequence joins TRBV4-1 and TRBJ1-1; TRBD1 matches at 8 bases. Per the germline V gene, CDR1 is MGHRA and CDR2 is YSYEKL. With 3 bases clipped from V and 7 bases from J, the junction kept 10 bases outside the gene matches. CDR3 length: 15 amino acids. CDR3 sequence: CASSQPDRDRIEAFF. Written as DNA, the CDR3 is TGCGCCAGCAGCCAGCCCGACCGGGACAGGATTGAAGCTTTCTTT.

The chain links TRBV12-3 or TRBV12-4 to TRBJ1-5; D is ambiguous. The CDR3 extends over 15 amino acids. V was trimmed by 6 bases and J by 1 base, leaving 13 bases between them. The DNA for the CDR3 is TGTGCCAGCAGCCTGGGGAGGGTAAGCAATCAGCCCCAGCATTTT. Protein sequence: CASSLGRVSNQPQHF.